What follows describes a single TCR beta chain. Its antigen is unknown. Base-call qualities are not available, and no considerably larger clone is one nucleotide away. The source of the sample is a study of cytomegalovirus exposure and HLA in healthy donors (dated by TCRdb to 2016 to 2017). Turning to the overall study: An earlier analysis of around 600 of the donors reported about 250 Gb of sequence data and roughly 100 million unique TCR beta sequences from about 200 million T cells. Approximately 300 gigabases of sequencing data and about 92 million unique TCR sequences made up an early release that covered roughly 670 HLA-typed donors. The genetic ancestry cluster associated with self-reported Caucasian donors included about 81% of the roughly 380 genotyped donors. The study aimed to test whether signatures of past pathogen exposure could be identified by cataloging public T cell receptors. The T cell repertoires of under 700 subjects were profiled by immunosequencing and related to cytomegalovirus serostatus. Along with the roughly 610-subject first cohort, a separate validation cohort of over a hundred different subjects was used. To predict cytomegalovirus infection status, the study brought together high-throughput TCR immunosequencing, statistical association of individual TCRs with disease status, and machine learning. A later analysis re-examined previously published TCR beta repertoires from more than 650 donors and added high-resolution HLA genotyping to investigate patterns of TCR occurrence. Rather than drawing on any new phenotypic data, the later analysis identified candidate immune exposures from TCR beta sequences and the way those sequences occurred across donors. In an earlier analysis of over 550 of the donors, high-throughput TCR beta sequencing was used to judge whether each TCR beta V gene segment behaved as functional or pseudogenic. Donor age, sex, ethnicity and CMV serostatus were compiled together with the repertoire data. Genome-wide SNP genotypes for about 60% of the roughly 670 donors were used in a later genetic analysis, which treated that subset as a discovery cohort. All discovery cohort repertoires had been generated on a single sequencing platform. Class I and class II HLA loci were covered by the typing at four-digit resolution. Typing coverage differed by locus: A, B, C, DRB1 and DQB1 were typed in roughly 629-640 donors, DQA1 in about 500, DPA1 in around 580, and DPB1 in around 490. About five DR-DQ haplotypes were treated as single units for association and clustering because of strong linkage in the cohort. Among some 400 genotyped donors of the cohort, an average of around 250,000 unique TCR beta nucleotide sequences was sequenced per donor, of which about 19% were non-productive.

Library preparation employed the immunoSEQ multiplex PCR assay. For the multiplex PCR, a mixture combining 60 forward primers for TCR Vbeta segments and 13 reverse primers for TCR Jbeta segments was used. The CDR3 region of rearranged TCR beta genes was amplified from genomic DNA by a multiplex PCR assay. The amplified TCR beta libraries were sequenced on the Illumina HiSeq System as 87-base-pair reads. Processing in the source paper ran as follows. In a later analysis, some 80 million unique TCR beta chains were counted across the roughly 670 repertoires, and roughly 11 million of these chains were shared by at least two donors. Raw reads were error-corrected and collapsed into unique sequences by a nearest-neighbor algorithm in which closely related sequences were merged to remove PCR and sequencing errors. Alignment of CDR3 sequences to IMGT reference sequences was used to assign V, D and J gene segments. For a sequence to be retained, at least a six-nucleotide match to both a V gene segment and a J gene segment was required. A rearrangement was called productive if the CDR3 had no stop codons and remained in frame with V and J, and every other rearrangement was called non-productive. CDR3 was defined by IMGT convention, running from the second conserved V-encoded cysteine to the conserved J-encoded phenylalanine. In an earlier analysis of more than 550 of the donors, sequences lacking an unambiguous match to a single V gene segment were excluded. An earlier analysis of 587 of the donors classified V segments as functional when productive rearrangements were above 56.7% and as segregating when the standard deviation between donors was above 5%. To diagnose cytomegalovirus status from the catalog of TCR beta chain sequences, a statistical classification framework was built. A later analysis assigned V and J genes by comparing TCR nucleotide sequences with IMGT/GENE-DB human TR gene sequences. In a later analysis, CDR3 sequences and most-parsimonious VDJ recombination scenarios were assigned using the TCRdist pipeline. In a later analysis, every TCR beta chain was defined by the combination of its CDR3 amino acid sequence and its V-gene family, and reads without a unique V-gene family were dropped. To address suspected cross-contamination and a sequencing artifact, a later analysis removed around 600 highly shared, low-generation-probability nucleotide sequences. In a later analysis, a clonal expansion index was calculated for each public chain from normalized within-repertoire ranks of inferred template counts. In a later analysis, generation probabilities were computed using a VDJ recombination model fitted to out-of-frame rearrangements, and the results were checked against IGoR. In a later analysis, hypergeometric tests were used to score TCR-TCR, TCR-HLA and TCR-CMV co-occurrence, with a repertoire-size bias correction applied to TCR pairs. False discovery rates were estimated in a later analysis by permuting HLA or CMV assignments 20 times. In a later analysis, co-occurring TCRs were grouped with DBSCAN, and TCRdist sequence similarity was added when clustering was performed within HLA-allele-positive subsets. Co-occurrence clustering excluded repertoires with fewer than 30,000 or more than 120,000 public chains, plus five with anomalous nucleotide sharing. Drawn from immuneACCESS, this table holds only the in-frame rearrangements with V and J called that TCRdb kept. Clones are partly lost; checked studies trace under half to an unresolved V gene and leave the rest unexplained. Clonal size and the V and J genes are those of that table, whereas D and trimming came from the DNA. The sample includes 130,000 or so clones, with around three quarters observed a single time. The top ten clones comprise around 5.5% of the sample.

Based on the germline V gene, the CDR1 and CDR2 sequences are MGHRA and YSYEKL. Measured from the cysteine to the phenylalanine, the CDR3 is 15 residues long. Kept here is only the CDR3 DNA, which spans 45 bases and is read in frame from base 1. Trimmed from V: 4 bases; trimmed from J: 3 bases; junction bases lacking a gene match: 3. The cohort was made up of 500 to 850 healthy bone marrow donors. Cohort members were all nominally healthy when sampled, although unrecorded immune exposures were likely present. The donor was CMV seropositive and was included in the group of 290 or so seropositive cohort members. A peripheral blood sample was provided by each donor, and peripheral blood mononuclear cells were used for TCR beta sequencing. The Qiagen DNeasy Blood Extraction Kit was used to extract genomic DNA from the blood cell samples. Study-wide findings and limitations: A later analysis found that most CMV-associated TCR beta chains appeared HLA-restricted, with HLA associations seemingly driven largely by CMV exposure. Because counts were too low, approximately 18 rarely observed V segments, including chromosome 9 orphons, were excluded from the earlier analysis of several hundred of the donors. A total of some 180 TCR beta chains were listed by the study as associated with cytomegalovirus. While some public TCRs were present in many individuals, most TCR sequences turned up only very rarely across donors. A further reported finding was that TCR beta sequences accurately predicted the HLA-A and HLA-B alleles for most subjects in the first cohort. A later analysis found that HLA-associated TCR beta chains were more clonally expanded and had lower generation probabilities than equally common non-associated chains. An earlier analysis of roughly 570 of the donors showed that most TCR beta V segments appeared in productive rearrangements either about 87% or about 30% of the time, which broadly matched IMGT annotations. A few of the identified cytomegalovirus-associated TCR beta chains were confirmed in vitro to be specific for cytomegalovirus antigens. Linkage disequilibrium might explain the correlated functional status among segregating V segments, but an unknown experimental factor could not be excluded. A cluster of highly shared sequence variants was judged likely to be a technical artifact of the sequencing pipeline. The authors suggested that the approach could potentially be generalized to other disease states and immunological phenotypes. An association between a missense DCLRE1C variant and V-gene and J-gene trimming of TCR beta chains was found in a later genetic analysis and replicated in an independent cohort. In this cohort, only TCR beta chains were sequenced, and detectable features were limited by the absence of alpha or paired-chain data. For the cohort, immune exposure information was limited to CMV serostatus. A later genetic analysis reported fewer N-insertions in productive TCRs among donors in an Asian-associated ancestry cluster than the roughly 670-donor mean. According to a later analysis, parvovirus B19, influenza, CMV and Epstein-Barr virus appeared linked to several top co-occurrence clusters. A later analysis found that TCR association rates varied across HLA loci, with DRB1 alleles showing the most associated TCRs and HLA-C alleles the fewest. When HLA alleles, especially DR and DQ, strongly co-occurred, attributing TCR associations to individual alleles was difficult. Presence/absence analyses assumed roughly uniform sequencing depth across donors, an assumption that may not hold. Some IMGT-functional V segments, including TRBV6-2 and TRBV6-3, could not be told apart with the 87-base-pair reads, so those segments were excluded. Because HLA typing was unavailable for some donors at each locus, only the typed subset was used in association tests. Specific HLA alleles were associated with some 15,000 TCR beta sequences at a false discovery rate of 0.05 in a later analysis. In both the original and validation cohorts, the classifier was reported to diagnose cytomegalovirus status with high specificity and sensitivity.

The rearranged chain carries TRBV4-1 and TRBJ2-2; the central 9 bases match TRBD1. Sequenced material: PBMCs. This TCR came from a man between 18 and 29 years old in good health and CMV-seropositive. The DNA sequence follows: TGCGCCAGCAGCCGGGGACAGGGCTACACCGGGGAGCTGTTTTTT. This codes for CASSRGQGYTGELFF.